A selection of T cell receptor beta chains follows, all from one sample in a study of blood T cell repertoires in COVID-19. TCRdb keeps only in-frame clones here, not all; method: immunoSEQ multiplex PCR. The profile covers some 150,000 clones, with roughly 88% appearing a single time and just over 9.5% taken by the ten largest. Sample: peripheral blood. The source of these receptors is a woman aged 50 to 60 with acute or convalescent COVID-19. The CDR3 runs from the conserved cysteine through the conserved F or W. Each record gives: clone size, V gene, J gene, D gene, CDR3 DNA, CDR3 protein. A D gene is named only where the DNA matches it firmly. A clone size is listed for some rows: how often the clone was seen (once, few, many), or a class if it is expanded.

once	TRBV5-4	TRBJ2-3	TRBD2	TGTGCCAGCAGCTTGAAGCTAGCGGGAGGGCCCAGCACAGATACGCAGTATTTT	CASSLKLAGGPSTDTQYF
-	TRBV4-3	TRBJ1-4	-	TGCGCCAGCAGCCAAGGCGGGACCGTCAGACAAAAACTGTTTTTT	CASSQGGTVRQKLFF
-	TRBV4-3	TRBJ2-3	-	TGCGCCAGCAGCCAAGGACTATTAACAGATACGCAGTATTTT	CASSQGLLTDTQYF
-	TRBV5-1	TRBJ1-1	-	TGCGCCAGCAGCTTGTTACAGGGACAACGTAGGAACACTGAAGCTTTCTTT	CASSLLQGQRRNTEAFF
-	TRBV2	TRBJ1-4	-	TGTGCCAGCAGCCCTAACAGGGATTATAATGAAAAACTGTTTTTT	CASSPNRDYNEKLFF
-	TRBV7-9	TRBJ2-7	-	TGTGCCAGCAGCTTATTCCGGGAGTCCTACGAGCAGTACTTC	CASSLFRESYEQYF
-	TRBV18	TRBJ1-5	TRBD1	TGTGCCAGCTCACCCGGGACAGGGGGCAATCAGCCCCAGCATTTT	CASSPGTGGNQPQHF
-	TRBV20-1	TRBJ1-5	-	TGCAGTGCTAGTTCGCAGGGCTTTCAGCCCCAGCATTTT	CSASSQGFQPQHF
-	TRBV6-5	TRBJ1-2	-	TGTGCCAGCGATCTGGGGAGGGGATGGTATGGCTACACCTTC	CASDLGRGWYGYTF
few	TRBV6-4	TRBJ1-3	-	TGTGCCAGCACTGAGGACACCTCTGGAAACACCATATATTTT	CASTEDTSGNTIYF
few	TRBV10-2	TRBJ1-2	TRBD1	TGCGCCAGCGGGACAGGGGGGACCCTAAACTATGGCTACACCTTC	CASGTGGTLNYGYTF
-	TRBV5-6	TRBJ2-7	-	TGTGCCAGCAGCTTGTTAAACGGAGACTACGAGCAGTACTTC	CASSLLNGDYEQYF
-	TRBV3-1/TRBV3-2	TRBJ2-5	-	TGTGCCACGCTAAGAAGCGGACCCCAAGAGACCCAGTACTTC	CATLRSGPQETQYF
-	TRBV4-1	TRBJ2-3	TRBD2	TGCGCCAGCAGCCAAACAACCCTAGCGGGAGATGATACGCAGTATTTT	CASSQTTLAGDDTQYF
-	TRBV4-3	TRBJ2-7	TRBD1	TGCGCCAGCAGCCAAGGGGCGTTGGACAGGGGGACCTACGAGCAGTACTTC	CASSQGALDRGTYEQYF
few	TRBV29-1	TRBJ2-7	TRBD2	TGCAGCGTACTAGCGGGAGACTTGCAGCAGTACTTC	CSVLAGDLQQYF
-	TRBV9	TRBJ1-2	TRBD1	TGTGCCAGCAGCGTGTCTCAAGGACAGGTCTATGGCTACACCTTC	CASSVSQGQVYGYTF
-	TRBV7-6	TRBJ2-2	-	TGTGCCAGCACCCCGGGGACCGGGGAGCTGTTTTTT	CASTPGTGELFF
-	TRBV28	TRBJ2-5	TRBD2	TGTGCCAGCAGTTTAACGGGACTAGGGCTAACCCAGTACTTC	CASSLTGLGLTQYF
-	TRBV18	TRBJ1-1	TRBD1	TGTGCCAGCTCACCGCGACAGGGGGCCGGTGTTACTGAAGCTTTCTTT	CASSPRQGAGVTEAFF
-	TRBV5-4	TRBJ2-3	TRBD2	TGTGCCAGCAGCGTCCACGGGCGGGAGGGCCGTGGAGATACGCAGTATTTT	CASSVHGREGRGDTQYF
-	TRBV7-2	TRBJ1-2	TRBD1	TGTGCCAGCAGCTATCTCAGGGGGGTTAACTATGGCTACACCTTC	CASSYLRGVNYGYTF